The TCR beta chain under discussion was sequenced for a study of cytomegalovirus exposure and HLA in healthy donors. The CDR3 is 17 amino acids. Germline CDR1 and CDR2: SGHNT and YYREEE (reference sequence). J gave up 5 bases and V 6 bases, and 10 bases lay outside the gene matches. With 60 Vbeta and 13 Jbeta primers, the PCR was carried out. The table came from immunoSEQ multiplex PCR; TCRdb's copy has only in-frame clones and leaves some out. The table lists approximately 140,000 clones, 78% of them singletons. The receptor was isolated from a woman aged 40 to 50 in good health and CMV-seropositive. The V gene is TRBV5-4, the J gene TRBJ2-1, with 14 bases lining up with TRBD2. Source material: PBMCs. The CDR3 coding sequence is TGTGCCAGCACTGATCTCTTGGGACTAGCGGGAGACAATGAGCAGTTCTTC. Its translation is CASTDLLGLAGDNEQFF.